This T cell receptor (beta chain) emerged from a study of early T cells in non-severe SARS-CoV-2 infection. TCRdb re-derived calls from the 5' RACE reads in MiXCR, one entry per CDR3 protein. The table includes fewer than 50,000 distinct CDR3 sequences, about 6% detected once. Germline V gene lookup returns CDR1 SGHTA and CDR2 FQGNSA. This CDR3 spans 14 amino acids. The V and J ends lost 3 bases and 1 base respectively, with 9 bases between them. This chain links TRBV7-2 with TRBJ1-1; no clear D gene. The clonotype originates from an adult who was a healthcare worker with PCR-confirmed SARS-CoV-2 infection or an uninfected control (not recorded which). Material: whole blood, obtained at baseline. As DNA, the CDR3 is TGTGCCAGCAGCTTGAGCCTTAGGAACACTGAAGCTTTCTTT. Encoded protein: CASSLSLRNTEAFF.